This TCR beta chain was retrieved from a study of neurological immune-mediated disorders. In this sample, this clonotype turned up many times. Its antigen is as yet unknown. Germline V lookup: CDR1 MNHNS, CDR2 SASEGT. The CDR3 runs 14 residues. V was trimmed by 11 bases and J by 8 bases, leaving 22 bases between them. cDNA was made by 5'RACE with 10-nucleotide random UMIs. TCRdb processed the 5' RACE reads anew with MiXCR; each CDR3 protein has one entry. This sample has roughly 14,000 distinct CDR3 sequences, with less than 11% found just once. PBMCs numbering 2 million and stored at -80 C yielded the unsorted libraries. Whole-study findings and limits: The greatest degree of TCR clonal expansion was observed in HTLV-1-associated myelopathy, with the lowest in multiple sclerosis, below that of healthy controls. Private repertoires in all groups were suggested by the finding that expanded clones across subjects shared no CDR3 amino acid sequences.

The origin of this receptor is a woman aged 40 to 50 in good health. The chain combines TRBV6-1 with TRBJ1-5, with D possibly matching TRBD1 (6 bases). Sequencing input: PBMCs. CDR3 nucleotides: TGTGCCCATTCACCGGGGGCTTATTTAAAGCCCCAGCATTTT. It translates to CAHSPGAYLKPQHF.